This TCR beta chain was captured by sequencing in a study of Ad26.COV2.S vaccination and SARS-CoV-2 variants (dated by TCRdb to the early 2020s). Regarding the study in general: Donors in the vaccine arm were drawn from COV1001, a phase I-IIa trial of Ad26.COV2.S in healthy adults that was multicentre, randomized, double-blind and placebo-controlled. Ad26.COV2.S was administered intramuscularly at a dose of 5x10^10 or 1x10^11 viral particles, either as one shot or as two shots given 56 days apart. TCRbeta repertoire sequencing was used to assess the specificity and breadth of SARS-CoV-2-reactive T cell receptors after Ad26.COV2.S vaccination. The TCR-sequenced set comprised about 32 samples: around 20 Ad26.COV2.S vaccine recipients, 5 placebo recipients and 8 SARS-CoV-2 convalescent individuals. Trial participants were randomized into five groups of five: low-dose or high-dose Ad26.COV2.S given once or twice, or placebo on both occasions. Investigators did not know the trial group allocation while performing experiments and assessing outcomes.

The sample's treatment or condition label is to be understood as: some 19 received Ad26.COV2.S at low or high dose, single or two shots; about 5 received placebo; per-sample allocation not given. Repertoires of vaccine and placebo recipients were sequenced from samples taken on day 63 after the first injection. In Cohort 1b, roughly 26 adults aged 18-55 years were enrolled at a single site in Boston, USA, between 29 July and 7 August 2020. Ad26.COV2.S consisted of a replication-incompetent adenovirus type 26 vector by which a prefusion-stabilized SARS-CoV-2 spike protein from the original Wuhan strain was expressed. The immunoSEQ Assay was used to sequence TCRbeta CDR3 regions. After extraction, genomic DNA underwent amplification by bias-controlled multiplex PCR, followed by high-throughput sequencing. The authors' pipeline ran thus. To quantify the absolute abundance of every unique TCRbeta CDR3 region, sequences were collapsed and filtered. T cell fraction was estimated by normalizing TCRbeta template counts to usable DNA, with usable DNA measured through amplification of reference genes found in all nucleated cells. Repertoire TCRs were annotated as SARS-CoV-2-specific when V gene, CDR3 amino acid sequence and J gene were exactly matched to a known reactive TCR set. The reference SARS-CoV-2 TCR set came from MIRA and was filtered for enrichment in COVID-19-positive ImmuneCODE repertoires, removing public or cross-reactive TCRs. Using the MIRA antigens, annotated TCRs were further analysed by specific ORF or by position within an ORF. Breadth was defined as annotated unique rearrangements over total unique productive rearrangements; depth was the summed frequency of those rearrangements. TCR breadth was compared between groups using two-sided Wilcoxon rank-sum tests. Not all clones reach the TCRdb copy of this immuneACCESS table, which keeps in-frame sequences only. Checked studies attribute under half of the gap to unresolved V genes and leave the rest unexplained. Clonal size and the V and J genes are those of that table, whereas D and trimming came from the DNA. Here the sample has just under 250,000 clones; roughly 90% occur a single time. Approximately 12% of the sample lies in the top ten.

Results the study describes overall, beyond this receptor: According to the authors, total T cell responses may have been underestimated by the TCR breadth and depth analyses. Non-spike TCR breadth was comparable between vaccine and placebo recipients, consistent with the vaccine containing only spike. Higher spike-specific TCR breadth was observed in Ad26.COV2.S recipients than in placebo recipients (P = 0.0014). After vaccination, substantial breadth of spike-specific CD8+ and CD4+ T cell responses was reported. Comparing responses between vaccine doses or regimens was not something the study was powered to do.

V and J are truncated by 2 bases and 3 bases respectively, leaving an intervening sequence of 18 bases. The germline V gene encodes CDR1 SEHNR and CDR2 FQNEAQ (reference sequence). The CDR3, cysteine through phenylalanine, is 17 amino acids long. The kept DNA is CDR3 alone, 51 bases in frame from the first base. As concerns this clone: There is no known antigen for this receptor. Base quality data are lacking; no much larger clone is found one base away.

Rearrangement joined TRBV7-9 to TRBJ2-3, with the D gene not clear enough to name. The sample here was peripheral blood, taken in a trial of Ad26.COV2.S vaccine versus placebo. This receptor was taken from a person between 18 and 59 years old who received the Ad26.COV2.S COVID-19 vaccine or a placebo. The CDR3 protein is CASSLSRLGLNTDTQYF. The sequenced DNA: TGTGCCAGCAGCTTAAGCCGCCTAGGCCTGAATACAGATACGCAGTATTTT.